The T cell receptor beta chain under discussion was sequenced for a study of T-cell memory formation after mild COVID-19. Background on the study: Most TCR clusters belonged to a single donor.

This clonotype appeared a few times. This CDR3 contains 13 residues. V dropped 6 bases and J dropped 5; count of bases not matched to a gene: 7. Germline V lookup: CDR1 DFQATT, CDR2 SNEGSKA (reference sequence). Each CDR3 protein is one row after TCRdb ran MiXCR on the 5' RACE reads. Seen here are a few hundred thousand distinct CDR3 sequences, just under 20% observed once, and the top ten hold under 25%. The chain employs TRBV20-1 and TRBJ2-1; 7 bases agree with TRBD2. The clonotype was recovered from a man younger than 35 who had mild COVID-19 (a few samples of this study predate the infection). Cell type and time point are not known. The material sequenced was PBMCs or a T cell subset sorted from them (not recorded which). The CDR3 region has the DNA TGCAGTGCAAGGGCTAGCGGTAACAATGAGCAGTTCTTC. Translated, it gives CSARASGNNEQFF.